These 14 T cell receptor beta chains were all obtained from the same sample, sequenced in a study of blood T cell repertoires in COVID-19 (TCRdb year 2020). Libraries came from the immunoSEQ multiplex PCR assay. In its TCRdb copy, this immuneACCESS table keeps in-frame sequences only and misses some clones. Where compared with another copy, unresolved V genes explain less than half of these, and the others have no known cause. This sample is represented by hundreds of thousands of clones; roughly 86% of them were singletons. Of the sample, over 5.5% is held by the ten largest clones. Source material: peripheral blood. These receptors all come from a woman of 80 years or more with COVID-19, enrolled during active disease.

The rearrangement joins TRBV6-5 to TRBJ2-1; maybe TRBD2 (6 bases). The CDR3 sequence is 13 residues long. CDR1 MNHEY and CDR2 SVGAGI come from the germline V gene. V was cut by 8 bases and J by 0 bases, with 8 bases left in between. CDR3 nucleotides: TGTGCCAGCCGGGGGAGCTCCTACAATGAGCAGTTCTTC. This sequence encodes CASRGSSYNEQFF.

The chain links TRBV6-5 to TRBJ1-6, with 9 nucleotides matching TRBD1. The CDR3 runs to 15 residues. Per the germline V gene, CDR1 is MNHEY and CDR2 is SVGAGI. With 0 bases clipped from V and 14 bases from J, the junction kept 8 bases outside the gene matches. The CDR3 is CASSYSGQGLVALHF. DNA of the CDR3: TGTGCCAGCAGTTACTCGGGACAGGGACTCGTAGCCCTCCACTTT.

The chain has TRBV27 and TRBJ1-5; 8 bases fit TRBD1. CDR1 is MNHEY, CDR2 SMNVEV, per germline (reference sequence). The J segment lost 3 bases and the V segment lost 4 bases, leaving 5 bases of the junction unmatched. This CDR3 spans 15 amino acids. The CDR3 here is CASSSGQGDNQPQHF. CDR3 sequence (DNA): TGTGCCAGCAGTTCCGGACAGGGTGACAATCAGCCCCAGCATTTT.

The chain combines TRBV28 with TRBJ1-4; TRBD1 is a possible D gene (6 bases). The CDR3 has 13 amino acids. Germline V gives CDR1 MDHEN, CDR2 SYDVKM. V lost 6 bases and J 5 bases, leaving 10 bases between the germline ends. CDR3 sequence (DNA): TGTGCCAGCAGGTTCACAGGGAATGAAAAACTGTTTTTT. This codes for CASRFTGNEKLFF.

This clone was observed once. The genes are TRBV4-1 and TRBJ1-2; no clear D. V was shortened by 1 base and J by 0 bases, with 9 bases between the two germline ends. CDR3 length equals 15 residues. CDR1 and CDR2 from the germline V gene are MGHRA and YSYEKL. CDR3 DNA sequence: TGCGCCAGCAGCCAAGCGTCCGTAGCTAACTATGGCTACACCTTC. This codes for CASSQASVANYGYTF.

This chain uses TRBV24-1 with TRBJ1-4; TRBD1 might be the D (5 bases). Germline V gives CDR1 KGHDR, CDR2 SFDVKD. Trimming left V 2 bases short and J 9 bases short, with 15 bases between. The CDR3 spans 15 residues. The CDR3 is CATSDSSKSDKKLFF. The CDR3 bases are TGTGCCACCAGTGATTCCTCCAAATCGGACAAAAAACTGTTTTTT.

Turning to this clone: The sample holds other DNA sequences that translate to the same CDR3. The chain joins TRBV6-5 to TRBJ1-1; the D gene is possibly TRBD1 (6 bases). The length of the CDR3 is 14 residues. The V end lost 6 bases, the J end lost 1 base, and 12 bases lay between the germline ends. Germline V gene lookup returns CDR1 MNHEY and CDR2 SVGAGI. CDR3 protein: CASSSGQTNTEAFF. In nucleotides, the CDR3 is TGTGCCAGCAGCTCAGGACAGACGAACACTGAAGCTTTCTTT.

This clone was counted between two and nine times. The rearrangement links TRBV3-1 (or the pseudogene TRBV3-2) to TRBJ2-7; 15 nucleotides line up with TRBD2. The CDR3 loop spans 19 amino acids. The trim removed 4 bases at V and 1 base at J, leaving 11 bases unmatched. Germline V CDR1 and CDR2: LGHDT, YNNKEL (reference sequence). For the CDR3, the DNA is TGTGCCAGCAGCCGTTTAAGGACTAGCGGGGGGGATGAGTCCTACGAGCAGTACGTC. Residues: CASSRLRTSGGDESYEQYV.

The rearrangement joins TRBV6-5 to TRBJ1-6, with D maybe TRBD1 (5 bases). The V gene lost 4 bases and the J gene lost 8 bases, with 15 bases spanning the gap. CDR3 size: 15 residues. Germline V gene data show CDR1 as MNHEY and CDR2 as SVGAGI. DNA for the CDR3: TGTGCCAGCAGTTCGGGGGGAATCGGGGATTCACCCCTCCACTTT. Translation gives CASSSGGIGDSPLHF.

This chain's CDR3 is CASSLQAGASPLHF. The CDR3 bases are TGTGCCAGCAGCTTACAGGCGGGGGCCTCACCCCTCCACTTT. The chain is built from TRBV7-2 and TRBJ1-6, with D perhaps matching TRBD1 (6 bases). Per the germline V gene, CDR1 is SGHTA and CDR2 is FQGNSA. CDR3 length: 14 residues. The ends were cut back, 2 bases at V and 10 bases at J, with 12 bases in the middle.

V usage is TRBV27 and J usage is TRBJ1-6; the D is unclear. The CDR3 runs to 15 residues. V lost 6 bases to trimming and J lost 8 bases, with 17 bases between them. From germline, CDR1 is MNHEY and CDR2 SMNVEV (reference sequence). The DNA for the CDR3 is TGTGCCAGCAGGTCGCACGGTGGACTGCATTCACCCCTCCACTTT. Residues: CASRSHGGLHSPLHF.

The chain combines TRBV19 with TRBJ1-2, with TRBD1 matching over 8 bases. The CDR3 consists of 13 residues. J was trimmed by 7 bases and V by 4 bases; bases with no gene match: 5. The germline gives CDR1 LNHDA, CDR2 SQIVND (reference sequence). The CDR3 bases are TGTGCCAGTAGTACGGACAGGGAATCTGGCTACACCTTC. It translates to CASSTDRESGYTF.

The chain couples TRBV25-1 to TRBJ1-1; D call uncertain. CDR3 length equals 15 residues. Germline-derived CDR1 and CDR2 are MGHDK and SYGVNS. The ends were cut back, 7 bases at V and 0 bases at J, with 15 bases in the middle. CDR3 nucleotides: TGTGCCAGCACCCCGGGGAGGCTCATGAACACTGAAGCTTTCTTT. It yields the protein CASTPGRLMNTEAFF. Filled out from reference TRBV25-1 and TRBJ1-1, the complete variable domain reads EADIYQTPRYLVIGTGKKITLECSQTMGHDKMYWYQQDPGMELHLIHYSYGVNSTEKGDLSSESTVSRIRTEHFPLTLESARPSHTSQYLCASTPGRLMNTEAFFGQGTRLTVV.

DNA for the CDR3: TGTGCCAGCAGCTTGGCCGGGAGGGACACTGAAGCTTTCTTT. This encodes CASSLAGRDTEAFF. The gene calls are TRBV5-4 and TRBJ1-1; D gene uncertain. Germline CDR1 reads SGHNT; CDR2 reads YYREEE (reference sequence). This CDR3 is built from 14 residues. The V end lost 0 bases, the J end lost 3 bases, and 9 bases lay between the germline ends.